A single sample gave rise to the 22 T cell receptor beta chains below, sequenced in a study of shared clonotypes between healthy human individuals. Here immunoSEQ multiplex PCR was the method, and the copy in TCRdb shows in-frame clones only, minus some. The top ten hold roughly 0.13% of the sample, which has millions of clones, approximately 92% seen once. The sequencing input was naive CD4+ T cells sorted from blood. The subset: CD45RA+ positively selected. The receptors shown here come from a man between 18 and 35 years old in good health.

This clone was detected only once. This chain links TRBV5-1 with TRBJ2-2; the match to TRBD1 covers 9 bases. The ends lost 1 base at V and 3 bases at J; junction bases unmatched: 7. There are 17 residues in the CDR3. The germline gives CDR1 SGHRS, CDR2 YFSETQ. The CDR3 DNA reads as TGCGCCAGCAGCTTGTGGTCGGGACAGGGTTACACCGGGGAGCTGTTTTTT. Translation gives CASSLWSGQGYTGELFF.

The J gene is TRBJ1-5, the V gene TRBV18; 8 bases map to TRBD1. The CDR3 contains 15 residues. Unmatched junction bases numbered 6, after V lost 3 bases and J lost 5 bases. Germline CDR1 KGHSH, CDR2 LQKENI. The DNA of the CDR3 is TGTGCCAGCTCACCTGGACAGGGTAACTATCAGCCCCAGCATTTT. It is translated as CASSPGQGNYQPQHF.

This chain joins TRBV7-2 and TRBJ2-3; a weak D match, TRBD2 (5 bases). Germline-derived CDR1 and CDR2 are SGHTA and FQGNSA. The ends were cut back, 3 bases at V and 6 bases at J, with 13 bases in the middle. The CDR3 has 14 amino acids. As DNA, the CDR3 is TGTGCCAGCAGCTTTCGGCTAGCCATCGATACGCAGTATTTT. Translated: CASSFRLAIDTQYF.

The chain uses TRBV5-1 and TRBJ1-4; 11 bases agree with TRBD1. The CDR3 has 15 amino acids. Trimming at V came to 0 bases and at J to 7 bases, leaving 2 bases not matched to a gene. The germline V gene encodes CDR1 SGHRS and CDR2 YFSETQ. The CDR3 nucleotides read TGCGCCAGCAGCTTGGGCGGGACAGGGGGTGAAAAACTGTTTTTT. Translation gives CASSLGGTGGEKLFF.

The J gene is TRBJ2-2, the V gene TRBV7-2; D gene uncertain. CDR3 size: 15 residues. V was pared by 0 bases and J by 4 bases, with 9 bases between. The germline CDR1 and CDR2 sequences are SGHTA and FQGNSA. The CDR3 here is CASSLASQSTGELFF. The DNA for the CDR3 is TGTGCCAGCAGCTTAGCTTCCCAAAGCACCGGGGAGCTGTTTTTT.

The rearrangement links TRBV29-1 to TRBJ2-1; 9 bases align to TRBD2. With 0 bases clipped from V and 8 bases from J, the junction kept 8 bases outside the gene matches. Germline V lookup: CDR1 SQVTM, CDR2 ANQGSEA. The CDR3 loop spans 15 amino acids. Here the CDR3 reads CSVEDLPAGGHEQFF. The DNA for the CDR3 is TGCAGCGTTGAAGATCTACCAGCGGGGGGCCATGAGCAGTTCTTC.

This chain links TRBV19 with TRBJ1-4; 10 bases map to TRBD1. The germline CDR1 and CDR2 sequences are LNHDA and SQIVND (reference sequence). After removal of 8 bases from V and 5 bases from J, the junction contained 5 bases not matched to a gene. This CDR3 contains 14 residues. CDR3 coding DNA: TGTGCCAGTGGCCCGGGACAGGGGAATGAAAAACTGTTTTTT. This encodes CASGPGQGNEKLFF.

The chain has TRBV11-2 and TRBJ2-5, with D tentatively TRBD1 (5 bases). Germline V CDR1 and CDR2: SGHAT, FQNNGV. The ends were cut back, 3 bases at V and 4 bases at J, with 9 bases in the middle. The CDR3 covers 13 residues. This chain's CDR3 is CASSLGQIETQYF. As DNA, the CDR3 is TGTGCCAGCAGCTTGGGGCAGATAGAGACCCAGTACTTC.

The genes are TRBV6-5 and TRBJ2-3; TRBD2 aligns across 8 bases. V was pared by 6 bases and J by 4 bases, with 9 bases of the junction left unmatched. Germline V CDR1 and CDR2: MNHEY, SVGAGI. The CDR3 length is 15 residues. The CDR3 DNA reads TGTGCCAGCAGGGCTTCGGGGGGGCGGGCAGATACGCAGTATTTT. It translates to CASRASGGRADTQYF.

The CDR3 reads CASSVGTGFSGNTIYF. The CDR3 DNA sequence: TGCGCCAGCAGCGTCGGGACAGGCTTCTCTGGAAACACCATATATTTT. This sequence joins TRBV5-1 and TRBJ1-3; 8 positions match TRBD1. The trim removed 4 bases at V and 0 bases at J, leaving 6 bases unmatched. Germline loops: CDR1 SGHRS, CDR2 YFSETQ. This CDR3 has 16 amino acids.

The V call is TRBV5-8, the J call TRBJ1-2, with D possibly TRBD1 on 5 matching bases. The germline V gene encodes CDR1 SGHTS and CDR2 YDEGEE. The V gene lost 0 bases and the J gene lost 8 bases, with 23 bases spanning the gap. The CDR3 covers 17 residues. The CDR3 spells CASSLGIFGDLLGGYTF. The CDR3 nucleotides read TGTGCCAGCAGCTTGGGTATTTTTGGGGACCTCTTGGGAGGCTACACCTTC.

This chain uses TRBV5-6 with TRBJ1-4; the D is unclear. Trimming removed 0 bases from V and 6 bases from J, with 12 bases in between. Looked up from germline, CDR1 is SGHDT and CDR2 is YYEEEE. The CDR3 runs to 15 residues. The CDR3 DNA follows: TGTGCCAGCAGCTTGGCCATGGGAGCAGATGAAAAACTGTTTTTT. Translated, it gives CASSLAMGADEKLFF.

J is TRBJ2-7 and V is TRBV15; 8 bases are shared with TRBD2. Germline V gene sequence: CDR1 LNHNV, CDR2 YYDKDF (reference sequence). V lost 5 bases and J lost 2; bases outside the gene matches: 5. This CDR3 region has 14 residues. CDR3 loop: CATSSTGGTYEQYF. The CDR3 DNA is TGTGCCACCAGCTCAACGGGGGGGACCTACGAGCAGTACTTC.

About this clone: Other DNA sequences within the sample encode an identical CDR3. This sequence joins TRBV10-3 and TRBJ2-5, with D possibly matching TRBD1 (5 bases). Trimming took 3 bases from V and 4 from J, leaving 9 bases between them. The CDR3 totals 13 residues. Germline CDR1 ENHRY, CDR2 SYGVKD. CDR3 sequence reads: CAISDTGGETQYF. In nucleotides, the CDR3 is TGTGCCATCAGTGACACAGGCGGAGAGACCCAGTACTTC.

This rearrangement joins TRBV5-1 to TRBJ1-1, with 8 bases identical to TRBD1. Unmatched junction bases numbered 12, after V lost 4 bases and J lost 4 bases. The CDR3 runs 16 residues. The germline V gene encodes CDR1 SGHRS and CDR2 YFSETQ. The CDR3 loop is CASSVAQGALGTEAFF. The CDR3 bases are TGCGCCAGCAGCGTAGCTCAGGGGGCTTTGGGCACTGAAGCTTTCTTT.

V is TRBV7-5 and J is TRBJ2-3; TRBD2 is the table's D call and was not checked against the DNA. TRBV7-5 is assigned pseudogene status. This CDR3 comprises 16 residues. The CDR3 spells CARSFSLAGRTDTQYF. The DNA for the CDR3 is TGTGCCAGAAGCTTCTCCCTAGCGGGCCGCACAGATACGCAGTATTTT.

This chain links TRBV7-3 with TRBJ2-1, with a weak D call TRBD1 (6 bases). The CDR3 spans 17 residues. Trimming left V 0 bases short and J 5 bases short, with 17 bases between. CDR1 SGHTA and CDR2 FQGTGA come from the germline V gene. CDR3 region: CASSLTWMWGLHNEQFF. In DNA form, the CDR3 reads TGTGCCAGCAGCTTAACGTGGATGTGGGGGCTCCACAATGAGCAGTTCTTC. Full variable domain (outside the CDR3, taken from reference TRBV7-3 and TRBJ2-1): GAGVSQTPSNKVTEKGKYVELRCDPISGHTALYWYRQSLGQGPEFLIYFQGTGAADDSGLPNDRFFAVRPEGSVSTLKIQRTERGDSAVYLCASSLTWMWGLHNEQFFGPGTRLTVL.

J is TRBJ1-4 and V is TRBV7-2, with D perhaps TRBD1 (6 bases). V dropped 5 bases and J dropped 7 bases, with 14 bases sitting between them. The V gene's germline CDR1 is SGHTA and CDR2 FQGNSA. The CDR3 runs to 14 residues. This CDR3 is CASSEQGISEKLFF. As DNA, the CDR3 is TGTGCCAGCAGCGAGCAGGGGATAAGTGAAAAACTGTTTTTT.

The chain couples TRBV30 to TRBJ1-3, with a possible D match to TRBD1 (6 bases). There are 12 residues in the CDR3. V lost 8 bases, J lost 3 bases, and 11 bases lay in between. Germline values: CDR1 GTSNPN, CDR2 SVGIG (reference sequence). The CDR3: CAGTWSGNTIYF. The CDR3 coding sequence is TGTGCCGGGACATGGAGTGGAAACACCATATATTTT.

The rearrangement uses TRBV28 and TRBJ2-1; 8 bases map to TRBD2. CDR1 and CDR2 from the germline V gene are MDHEN and SYDVKM. The length of the CDR3 is 14 residues. The V and J ends lost 4 bases and 4 bases, in that order; junction bases with no gene match: 3. In nucleotides, the CDR3 is TGTGCCAGCAGTTCGGGACTAGGTTACAATGAGCAGTTCTTC. Amino acid sequence: CASSSGLGYNEQFF.

J is TRBJ1-2 and V is TRBV7-9, with 11 positions matching TRBD1. Germline CDR1 and CDR2: SEHNR and FQNEAQ (reference sequence). The CDR3 consists of 14 residues. After removal of 3 bases from V and 5 bases from J, the junction contained 2 bases not matched to a gene. The CDR3 DNA is TGTGCCAGCAGCTTGGACAGGGGGCGGTATGGCTACACCTTC. Encoded protein: CASSLDRGRYGYTF.

In regard to this clone: In the same sample, other DNA sequences code for this CDR3. V gene TRBV9 combines with J gene TRBJ2-3; D is uncertain. V gave up 2 bases and J gave up 3 bases, with 7 bases separating them. This CDR3 has 13 residues. Looked up from germline, CDR1 is SGDLS and CDR2 is YYNGEE. The CDR3 sequence: CASSVLQTDTQYF. In DNA form, the CDR3 reads TGTGCCAGCAGCGTCCTTCAAACAGATACGCAGTATTTT.